These 4 T cell receptor beta chains share one sample of origin, sequenced in a study of blood T cell repertoires in COVID-19 (dated by TCRdb to about 2020). Library preparation employed the immunoSEQ multiplex PCR assay. TCRdb took this table from immuneACCESS and kept in-frame rearrangements with V and J called. Such tables lack part of the clones; where checked against another copy, unresolved V genes explain under half of the gap, and the rest is unexplained. Counted in this sample were roughly 330,000 clones; about 85% of them appeared once. Jointly, the top ten make up approximately 5.4% of the sample. The sequenced material came from PBMCs or T cells enriched from blood (not recorded which). The receptors here all came from a woman aged 25 to 39 who had recovered from COVID-19.

In its sample, this clone was seen once. The chain has TRBV6-1 and TRBJ1-3, with D perhaps TRBD1 (5 bases). V lost 1 base to trimming and J lost 2 bases, with 12 bases between them. The germline gives CDR1 MNHNS, CDR2 SASEGT. The CDR3 covers 16 residues. This CDR3 reads CASSEERQITGNTIYF. CDR3 bases: TGTGCCAGCAGTGAAGAAAGACAGATAACTGGAAACACCATATATTTT.

The V and J genes are TRBV29-1 and TRBJ1-1, with TRBD1 identical over 10 bases. The V and J ends lost 4 bases and 6 bases, in that order; junction bases with no gene match: 8. The germline V gene encodes CDR1 SQVTM and CDR2 ANQGSEA. The CDR3 has 14 residues. The CDR3 loop is CSVATGGVWPEAFF. In DNA, the CDR3 is TGCAGCGTTGCGACAGGGGGCGTTTGGCCTGAAGCTTTCTTT.

The CDR3 protein is CASSLPSRETQYF. Written as DNA, the CDR3 is TGTGCCAGCAGCCTACCCTCGCGGGAGACCCAGTACTTC. This chain uses TRBV3-1 (or the pseudogene TRBV3-2) with TRBJ2-5, with D unclear. The CDR3 is made up of 13 amino acids. CDR1 and CDR2 from the germline V gene are LGHDT and YNNKEL (reference sequence). V was shortened by 4 bases and J by 5 bases, with 11 bases between the two germline ends.

This rearrangement joins TRBV16 to TRBJ1-5; tentatively, D is TRBD1 (6 bases). Trimming stripped 6 bases from V and 5 bases from J, with 14 bases between. The germline CDR1 and CDR2 sequences are KGHSY and FQNENV. This CDR3 contains 14 residues. The DNA for the CDR3 is TGTGCCAGCAGGGGAGCGGGGGCCTATCAGCCCCAGCATTTT. This translates into CASRGAGAYQPQHF.